These 30 T cell receptor beta chains share one sample of origin, sequenced in a study of tissue T cells after allogeneic stem cell transplantation. Measured with immunoSEQ multiplex PCR; TCRdb has only the in-frame clones, and not every one. The sample lists about 7,400 clones; 60% to 70% were seen once. Sequencing used blood. The receptors originated from a female BALB/c mouse in good health. The strain is characterized by the MHC haplotype H2-d.

Comment on this clone: Gene names denote mouse genes. The read halts 1 residue ahead of the CDR3 end, with the missing end drawn from the germline J gene. The chain uses TRBV13-2 and TRBJ1-1; no firm D call. The CDR3 sequence is 12 residues long. V lost 0 bases and J 3 bases, leaving 3 bases between the germline ends. Looked up from germline, CDR1 is NNHNN and CDR2 is SYGAGS (reference sequence). CDR3 DNA, as far as it was read: TGTGCCAGCGGTGATGAATACACAGAAGTCTTC. Translation: CASGDEYTEVF. The complete CDR3 sequence is CASGDEYTEVFF.

With regard to this clone: Genes here carry mouse names. Incomplete CDR3 DNA: TGTGCCAGCAGCCAAGACAGGGGTATGGATAATTCGCCCCTCTAC. Encoded protein: CASSQDRGMDNSPLY. The whole CDR3 reads CASSQDRGMDNSPLYF. The chain carries TRBV5 and TRBJ1-6; a weak D match, TRBD1 (6 bases). Coverage ceases 1 residue before the CDR3 finishes, and the germline J gene fills in the end. TRBJ1-6 is an ORF, and what it does is uncertain. There are 16 residues in the CDR3. V lost 0 bases to trimming and J lost 5 bases, with 11 bases between them. Per germline, CDR1 LGHNA and CDR2 YNLKQL (reference sequence).

Notes on this clone: Gene names follow the mouse nomenclature. The read comes to an end 1 residue before the CDR3 does, leaving the germline J gene to fill in the end. The chain has TRBV21 and TRBJ1-1; D gene ambiguous. TRBV21 is marked as an open reading frame, function uncertain. The CDR3 has 13 amino acids. Trimming removed 5 bases at V and 0 bases at J, with 7 bases between. Incomplete CDR3 DNA: TGTGCTAGCAGTAACAGAGCAAACACAGAAGTCTTC. It is translated as CASSNRANTEVF. The full-length CDR3 reads as CASSNRANTEVFF.

A note on this clone: Gene and germline names: mouse. The read is 1 residue too short to cover the CDR3 end, so that end is filled in from the germline J gene. The chain links TRBV3 to TRBJ2-2; tentative D call: TRBD1 (6 bases). V dropped 1 base and J dropped 0 bases, with 6 bases sitting between them. The CDR3 loop spans 15 amino acids. Germline lookup yields CDR1 SNHLY and CDR2 FYNGKV (reference sequence). The CDR3 loop reads CASSLEGANTGQLYF. The covered CDR3 bases are TGTGCCAGCAGCTTAGAGGGGGCAAACACCGGGCAGCTCTAC. Full variable domain (missing parts from reference TRBV3 and TRBJ2-2): GPKVLQIPSHQIIDMGQMVTLNCDPVSNHLYFYWYKQILGQQMEFLVNFYNGKVMEKSKLFKDQFSVERPDGSYFTLKIQPTALEDSAVYFCASSLEGANTGQLYFGEGSKLTVL.

Worth noting for this clone: Mouse gene names and germline throughout. The read is 1 residue too short to cover the CDR3 end, so that end is filled in from the germline J gene. The chain employs TRBV1 and TRBJ1-3, with D possibly matching TRBD1 (6 bases). CDR1 is NSQYPW, CDR2 LRSPGD, per germline (reference sequence). This CDR3 contains 14 residues. V was shortened by 4 bases and J by 0 bases, with 7 bases between the two germline ends. This chain's CDR3 is CTCSGDISGNTLYF. CDR3 DNA (partial): TGCACCTGCAGTGGGGACATTTCTGGAAATACGCTCTAT.

With regard to this clone: Gene names denote mouse genes. The read gets to within 1 residue of the CDR3 end, and the germline J gene fills in the rest. The genes are TRBV13-1 and TRBJ2-1; 7 bases map to TRBD1. The CDR3 is made up of 13 amino acids. Germline CDR1 and CDR2: NSHNY and SYGAGN. V shed 4 bases, J shed 3 bases, and the junction held 1 base outside the gene matches. The sequenced CDR3 bases are TGTGCCAGCAGTAGACAGGGCTATGCTGAGCAGTTC. Translated, it gives CASSRQGYAEQF. The complete CDR3 reads CASSRQGYAEQFF.

Of note for this clone: The gene names here belong to mouse. The sequenced CDR3 bases are TGTGCCAGCAGCCAACAGGGGGCCGATTCGCCCCTCTAC. The encoded protein is CASSQQGADSPLY. The CDR3 reads in full as CASSQQGADSPLYF. The rearrangement links TRBV2 to TRBJ1-6, with 8 bases that match TRBD1. The read finishes 1 residue shy of the CDR3 end, and the germline J gene is used to complete it. TRBJ1-6 has ORF status, its function being uncertain. The CDR3 runs 14 residues. Germline V gene lookup returns CDR1 LGHNA and CDR2 YSYQKL. V trimming: 2 bases; J trimming: 8 bases; junction bases outside the gene matches: 2.

In this sample, this clone turned up a few times. The genes are named according to mouse. CDR3 in amino acids: CASSNRVSYEQYF. The part of the CDR3 DNA that was read is TGTGCTAGCAGCAACAGGGTCTCCTATGAACAGTAC. The chain combines TRBV21 with TRBJ2-7; D possibly corresponds to TRBD1 (6 bases). The read falls 1 residue short of the CDR3 end, and the missing part is taken from the germline J gene. TRBV21 is an open reading frame whose function is uncertain. The ends were cut back, 6 bases at V and 0 bases at J, with 9 bases in the middle. CDR3 length equals 13 residues.

This clone was counted a few times. Gene names are mouse gene names. The read halts 1 residue ahead of the CDR3 end, with the missing end drawn from the germline J gene. The rearrangement links TRBV1 to TRBJ1-3; D is uncertain. The V gene lost 0 bases and the J gene lost 0 bases, with 0 bases spanning the gap. Germline CDR1 NSQYPW, CDR2 LRSPGD (reference sequence). This CDR3 comprises 13 residues. Incomplete CDR3 DNA: TGCACCTGCAGTGCAGATTCTGGAAATACGCTCTAT. This gives the protein CTCSADSGNTLY. The entire CDR3 protein reads CTCSADSGNTLYF.

This clone has a handful of counts. The listed genes are named as in mouse. The read ends 1 residue before the CDR3 terminus; that terminus is restored from the germline J gene. V gene TRBV20 combines with J gene TRBJ2-7; the D call may be TRBD1 or TRBD2 (6 bases each). V was trimmed by 0 bases and J by 2 bases, leaving 8 bases between them. In germline, CDR1 is GFQATS, CDR2 STVNSAI. The CDR3 is 13 residues long. CDR3 sequence: CGARDGGAYEQYF. The DNA read from the CDR3 is TGTGGTGCTAGGGATGGGGGCGCCTATGAACAGTAC.

In this sample, this clone turned up a few times. Gene names denote mouse genes. The read comes to an end 1 residue before the CDR3 does, leaving the germline J gene to fill in the end. J is TRBJ1-5 and V is TRBV5; a weak D match, TRBD1 (6 bases). Germline V gene sequence: CDR1 LGHNA, CDR2 YNLKQL (reference sequence). V was clipped by 1 base and J by 3 bases, with 7 bases between them. The CDR3 consists of 14 residues. CDR3 DNA, as far as it was read: TGTGCCAGCAGCCAAGGGACAGTCAACCAGGCTCCGCTT. As protein: CASSQGTVNQAPL. The full-length CDR3 reads as CASSQGTVNQAPLF.

This clone has just a few counts. The gene symbols are mouse symbols. The read stops 1 residue short of the end of the CDR3; the missing end is completed from the germline J gene. The chain has TRBV5 and TRBJ2-7, with D possibly called TRBD1 or TRBD2 (6 bases each). V gave up 0 bases and J gave up 4 bases, with 7 bases separating them. The germline CDR1 and CDR2 sequences are LGHNA and YNLKQL (reference sequence). This CDR3 contains 13 residues. This chain's CDR3 is CASSQEGGYEQYF. CDR3 DNA, as far as it was read: TGTGCCAGCAGCCAAGAAGGGGGGTATGAACAGTAC.

A few counts support this clone. Mouse germline and gene names are used. The read stops 1 residue short of the end of the CDR3; the missing end is completed from the germline J gene. The V and J genes are TRBV13-3 and TRBJ2-7; a possible D gene is TRBD1 (6 bases). With 0 bases removed from V and 6 bases from J, the gap between germline ends came to 7 bases. The CDR3 extends over 12 amino acids. The germline CDR1 and CDR2 sequences are NNHDY and SYVADS. The covered CDR3 bases are TGTGCCAGCAGTGATGCAGGGGTTGAACAGTAC. It codes for CASSDAGVEQY. In full, the CDR3 reads CASSDAGVEQYF.

As concerns this clone: Genes and germline are mouse. The DNA ends 1 residue before the CDR3 does, and the rest of the CDR3 is filled in from the germline J gene. V gene TRBV20 combines with J gene TRBJ1-2; D might be TRBD1 (6 bases). Trimming pared 3 bases from V and 0 bases from J, leaving 8 bases between. The CDR3 loop spans 13 amino acids. The germline V gene encodes CDR1 GFQATS and CDR2 STVNSAI. The sequenced part of the CDR3 DNA is TGTGGTGCTAGACAGGGTGCAAACTCCGACTACACC. Translated: CGARQGANSDYT. The whole CDR3 sequence reads CGARQGANSDYTF.

Turning to this clone: Germline and genes here are mouse. The CDR3 goes on 1 residue after the read ends, and that part is filled in from the germline J gene. This chain links TRBV31 with TRBJ2-3; D is unclear. The CDR3 loop spans 14 amino acids. Trimming stripped 0 bases from V and 1 base from J, with 8 bases between. CDR1 and CDR2 from the germline V gene are GKSSPN and SITVG. CDR3 loop: CAWSLSRGAETLYF. CDR3 bases read: TGTGCCTGGAGTCTGTCGCGGGGTGCAGAAACGCTGTAT.

For this clone: Each gene name is a mouse one. The read stops 1 residue short of the end of the CDR3; the missing end is completed from the germline J gene. The chain links TRBV13-2 to TRBJ2-3; 9 nucleotides match TRBD2. V lost 2 bases and J lost 1; bases outside the gene matches: 5. CDR3 size: 16 residues. Per germline, CDR1 NNHNN and CDR2 SYGAGS (reference sequence). The CDR3 DNA, read in part, is TGTGCCAGCGGTGACGACTGGGGGAACGGTGCAGAAACGCTGTAT. This encodes CASGDDWGNGAETLY. The whole CDR3 protein reads CASGDDWGNGAETLYF.

This clone was seen more than once but under ten times. Gene names and germline match the mouse. The read falls 1 residue short of the CDR3 end, and the missing part is taken from the germline J gene. The chain has TRBV19 and TRBJ1-2, with D maybe TRBD1 (6 bases). CDR1 is FNHDT, CDR2 SITEND, per germline (reference sequence). This CDR3 spans 13 amino acids. The ends were cut back, 3 bases at V and 0 bases at J, with 6 bases in the middle. The sequenced part of the CDR3 DNA is TGTGCCAGCAGTAGGGACACAAACTCCGACTACACC. It codes for CASSRDTNSDYT. The CDR3 reads in full as CASSRDTNSDYTF.

This clone appeared a single time. Germline and genes here are mouse. The CDR3 end is not reached by the read, which stops 1 residue before it; the germline J gene fills it in. V gene TRBV31 combines with J gene TRBJ1-1; D is perhaps TRBD1 (5 bases). There are 14 residues in the CDR3. CDR1 is GKSSPN and CDR2 is SITVG in the germline V gene. Trimming left V 0 bases short and J 0 bases short, with 8 bases between. The CDR3 region is CAWSLGVANTEVFF. Partial CDR3 DNA: TGTGCCTGGAGTCTAGGGGTTGCAAACACAGAAGTCTTC.

A remark on this clone: The genes are named according to mouse. The sequenced fragment ends 1 residue before the CDR3 boundary, so the rest is inferred from the germline J gene. This chain joins TRBV13-3 and TRBJ1-5, with 10 positions matching TRBD1. V shed 4 bases and J 0 bases; nucleotides not matched to a gene: 4. The germline gives CDR1 NNHDY, CDR2 SYVADS. The CDR3 sequence is 16 residues long. The DNA read from the CDR3 is TGTGCCAGCAGTCCGGGACAGGGGTATAACAACCAGGCTCCGCTT. Its protein is CASSPGQGYNNQAPL. The entire CDR3 reads CASSPGQGYNNQAPLF. Full variable domain (remainder filled in from reference TRBV13-3 and TRBJ1-5): EAAVTQSPRSKVAVTGGKVTLSCHQTNNHDYMYWYRQDTGHGLRLIHYSYVADSTEKGDIPDGYKASRPSQENFSLILELASLSQTAVYFCASSPGQGYNNQAPLFGEGTRLSVL.

As for this clone: Any gene name here is a mouse gene name. The missing CDR3 end, 1 residue past where the read stops, is filled in from the germline J gene. The chain has TRBV24 and TRBJ1-1; D call uncertain. Germline V CDR1 and CDR2: KGHTA, FRNEEI. This CDR3 is built from 10 residues. V was shortened by 9 bases and J by 1 base, with 3 bases between the two germline ends. The chain's CDR3 is CARLNTEVFF. The covered CDR3 bases are TGTGCCAGATTAAACACAGAAGTCTTC.

As to this clone: Genes here carry mouse names. The sequenced fragment ends 1 residue before the CDR3 boundary, so the rest is inferred from the germline J gene. This chain joins TRBV5 and TRBJ2-7, with 10 bases aligning to TRBD2. The CDR3 is 16 amino acids. The trim removed 0 bases at V and 4 bases at J, leaving 6 bases unmatched. CDR1 is LGHNA, CDR2 YNLKQL, per germline (reference sequence). The CDR3 sequence is CASSQDGWDWGYEQYF. CDR3 DNA (partial): TGTGCCAGCAGCCAAGATGGGTGGGACTGGGGATATGAACAGTAC.

With regard to this clone: The gene symbols are mouse symbols. The DNA read from the CDR3 is TGTGCCAGCGGTGATGTCTGGGGAATTAACCAAGACACCCAGTAC. Protein: CASGDVWGINQDTQY. The full CDR3 reads CASGDVWGINQDTQYF. V gene TRBV13-2 combines with J gene TRBJ2-5; tentative D call: TRBD2 (6 bases). Coverage ceases 1 residue before the CDR3 finishes, and the germline J gene fills in the end. CDR1 and CDR2 from the germline V gene are NNHNN and SYGAGS (reference sequence). This CDR3 is built from 16 residues. V lost 0 bases to trimming and J lost 0 bases, with 11 bases between them.

A note on this clone: Mouse gene names and germline throughout. The read falls 1 residue short of the CDR3 end, and the missing part is taken from the germline J gene. The chain has TRBV5 and TRBJ2-4; no definite D call. V gave up 4 bases and J gave up 0 bases, with 5 bases separating them. Germline CDR1 and CDR2: LGHNA and YNLKQL (reference sequence). This CDR3 has 13 amino acids. CDR3 DNA (partial): TGTGCCAGCAGCCCCGGTAGTCAAAACACCTTGTAC. Amino acid sequence: CASSPGSQNTLY. The CDR3 as a whole reads CASSPGSQNTLYF.

Comments on this clone: Gene names are the mouse ones. The CDR3 goes on 1 residue after the read ends, and that part is filled in from the germline J gene. This chain links TRBV2 with TRBJ1-2, with D unresolved. The length of the CDR3 is 11 residues. V was trimmed by 3 bases and J by 2 bases, leaving 1 base between them. CDR1 is LGHNA and CDR2 is YSYQKL in the germline V gene. Incomplete CDR3 DNA: TGTGCCAGCAGCCAGAACTCCGACTACACC. Its protein is CASSQNSDYT. The full-length CDR3 reads as CASSQNSDYTF.

On this clone: Here the gene names and germline are mouse. The read ends 1 residue shy of where the CDR3 ends; the end is completed using the germline J gene. The chain combines TRBV17 with TRBJ2-1, with TRBD2 identical over 8 bases. Germline V lookup: CDR1 MNHDT, CDR2 YYDKIL. Trimming cost V 2 bases and J 4 bases; bases outside gene matches: 1. There are 14 residues in the CDR3. CDR3 bases read: TGTGCTAGCAGTAGACTGGGGGGTTATGCTGAGCAGTTC. Translation: CASSRLGGYAEQF. The full CDR3 protein reads CASSRLGGYAEQFF. Variable domain in full (rest from reference TRBV17 and TRBJ2-1): DTTVKQNPRYKLARVGKPVNLICSQTMNHDTMYWYQKKPNQAPKLLLFYYDKILNREADTFEKFQSSRPNNSFCSLYIGSAGLEYSAMYLCASSRLGGYAEQFFGPGTRLTVL.

With regard to this clone: Gene names are the mouse ones. The CDR3 end lies 1 residue beyond the end of the read and is filled in from the germline J gene. The V call is TRBV13-1, the J call TRBJ1-4, with 7 bases aligning to TRBD1. Per germline, CDR1 NSHNY and CDR2 SYGAGN. The CDR3 is 14 amino acids. V was pared by 3 bases and J by 3 bases, with 2 bases of the junction left unmatched. CDR3 loop: CASSAGQTNERLFF. CDR3 bases read: TGTGCCAGCAGTGCGGGACAGACCAACGAAAGATTATTT.

For this clone: Here the gene names and germline are mouse. Sequencing ends 1 residue short of the CDR3 end; the germline J gene provides the rest. The chain employs TRBV31 and TRBJ2-5; a possible D gene is TRBD2 (6 bases). The V end was cut by 1 base, the J end by 3 bases, with 14 bases between. The CDR3 sequence is 15 residues long. CDR1 is GKSSPN, CDR2 SITVG, per germline. The CDR3 DNA, read in part, is TGTGCCTGGAGTCCAGCTCGCTGGGGACAAGACACCCAGTAC. Its translation: CAWSPARWGQDTQY. The entire CDR3 protein is CAWSPARWGQDTQYF.

Points on this clone: The gene names given are mouse names. The read ends 1 residue early relative to the CDR3; the germline J gene fills the gap. This chain uses TRBV13-3 with TRBJ2-3; D is possibly TRBD1 (6 bases). The CDR3 runs to 14 residues. Germline CDR1 is NNHDY and CDR2 is SYVADS. V lost 5 bases and J 0 bases, leaving 10 bases between the germline ends. The CDR3 DNA, read in part, is TGTGCCAGCAGGAGAGGGGGAAGTGCAGAAACGCTGTAT. Amino acids: CASRRGGSAETLY. The full CDR3 sequence reads CASRRGGSAETLYF.

This clone was seen a few times. The gene names here belong to mouse. Read coverage stops 1 residue before the CDR3 terminus; the germline J gene supplies the remainder. The chain uses TRBV5 and TRBJ2-7; 8 bases agree with TRBD1. The CDR3 is made up of 16 amino acids. The germline CDR1 and CDR2 sequences are LGHNA and YNLKQL (reference sequence). The junction had 5 bases not matched to a gene; V was cut back by 0 bases and J by 1 base. The covered CDR3 bases are TGTGCCAGCAGCCAAGATCCCGGACAGGGTTCCTATGAACAGTAC. Translated, it gives CASSQDPGQGSYEQY. In full, the CDR3 reads CASSQDPGQGSYEQYF.

About this clone itself: Gene names and germline match the mouse. CDR3 in amino acids: CASRGTGGNERLFF. The sequenced CDR3 bases are TGTGCCAGCAGGGGGACAGGGGGCAACGAAAGATTATTT. This rearrangement joins TRBV13-3 to TRBJ1-4; 11 positions agree with TRBD1. From the germline J gene comes the end of the CDR3, since the read stops 1 residue before it. CDR1 is NNHDY and CDR2 is SYVADS in the germline V gene. Trimming cost V 5 bases and J 4 bases; bases outside gene matches: 1. The CDR3 length is 14 residues.